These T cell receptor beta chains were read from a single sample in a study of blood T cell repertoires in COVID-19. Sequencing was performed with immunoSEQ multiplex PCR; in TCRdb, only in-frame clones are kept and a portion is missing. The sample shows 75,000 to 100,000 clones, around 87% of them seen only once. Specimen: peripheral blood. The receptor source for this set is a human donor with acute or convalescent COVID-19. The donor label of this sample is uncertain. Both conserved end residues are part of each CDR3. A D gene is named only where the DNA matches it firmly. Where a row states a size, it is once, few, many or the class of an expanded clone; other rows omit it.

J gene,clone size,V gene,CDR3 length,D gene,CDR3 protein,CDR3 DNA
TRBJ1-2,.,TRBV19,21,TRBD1,CASINLGGGQGGSAGRAGYTF,TGTGCCAGCATTAATTTGGGGGGTGGACAGGGAGGGTCTGCAGGTCGTGCTGGCTACACCTTC
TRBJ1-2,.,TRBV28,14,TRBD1,CASSTQTGGGGYTF,TGTGCCAGCAGTACTCAGACAGGGGGCGGTGGCTACACCTTC
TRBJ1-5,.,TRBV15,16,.,CATSRDDAGYTQPQHF,TGTGCCACCAGCAGAGATGACGCGGGGTACACTCAGCCCCAGCATTTT
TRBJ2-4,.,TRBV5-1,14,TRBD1,CASSLGQAKNIQYF,TGCGCCAGCAGCCTGGGACAGGCCAAAAACATTCAGTACTTC
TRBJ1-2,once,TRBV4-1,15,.,CASSPAPRGNYGYTF,TGCGCCAGCAGCCCCGCGCCACGGGGGAACTATGGCTACACCTTC
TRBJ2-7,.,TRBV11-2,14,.,CASSLILGSYEQYF,TGTGCCAGCAGCTTAATTCTCGGCTCCTACGAGCAGTACTTC
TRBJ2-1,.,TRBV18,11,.,CASSQRVEQFF,TGTGCCAGCTCACAACGAGTTGAGCAGTTCTTC
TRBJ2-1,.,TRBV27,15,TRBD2,CASRTSGARDNEQFF,TGTGCCAGCAGGACTAGCGGGGCGCGAGACAATGAGCAGTTCTTC
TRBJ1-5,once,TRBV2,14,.,CASSRVTVGEAQHF,TGTGCCAGCAGTCGAGTGACGGTGGGTGAGGCCCAGCATTTT
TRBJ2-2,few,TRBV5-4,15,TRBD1,CASSSRQGSTGELFF,TGTGCCAGCAGCTCCCGACAGGGAAGCACCGGGGAGCTGTTTTTT
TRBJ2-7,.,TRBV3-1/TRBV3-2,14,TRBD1,CASSPGTGVFEQYF,TGTGCCAGCAGCCCCGGGACAGGAGTATTCGAGCAGTACTTC
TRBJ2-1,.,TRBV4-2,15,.,CASSQVTTRPHEQFF,TGTGCCAGCAGCCAAGTGACGACTAGGCCGCATGAGCAGTTCTTC
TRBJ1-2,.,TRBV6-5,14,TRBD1,CASSFGTGGYGYTF,TGTGCCAGCAGTTTCGGGACAGGGGGATATGGCTACACCTTC
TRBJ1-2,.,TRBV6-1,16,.,CASSEGAVPGIYGYTF,TGTGCCAGCAGTGAAGGGGCAGTACCTGGTATTTATGGCTACACCTTC
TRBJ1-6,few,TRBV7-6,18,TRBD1,CASSSLPTGTGVDSPLHF,TGTGCCAGCAGCTCGCTCCCCACCGGGACAGGGGTGGATTCACCCCTCCACTTT
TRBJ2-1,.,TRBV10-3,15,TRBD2,CAIRLAGSSYNEQFF,TGTGCCATCAGGCTAGCGGGATCCTCCTACAATGAGCAGTTCTTC
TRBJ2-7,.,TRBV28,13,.,CASSDPGTYEQYF,TGTGCCAGCAGTGACCCGGGTACCTACGAGCAGTACTTC
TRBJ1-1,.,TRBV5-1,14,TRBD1,CASSFGDRVYEAFF,TGCGCCAGCAGCTTTGGGGACAGAGTGTACGAAGCTTTCTTT
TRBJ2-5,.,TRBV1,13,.,CTSSQGGQETQYF,TGCACCAGCAGCCAAGGAGGCCAAGAGACCCAGTACTTC
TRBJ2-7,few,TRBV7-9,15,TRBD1,CASSFVTGGSYEQYF,TGTGCCAGCAGCTTTGTGACAGGGGGATCCTACGAGCAGTACTTC
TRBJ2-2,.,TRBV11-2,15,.,CASSLVQGQVGELFF,TGTGCCAGCAGCTTAGTCCAGGGGCAAGTCGGGGAGCTGTTTTTT
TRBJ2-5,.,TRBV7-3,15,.,CASSLFGGASETQYF,TGTGCCAGCAGCTTATTTGGGGGGGCCTCTGAGACCCAGTACTTC
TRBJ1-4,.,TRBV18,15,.,CASSPLRGGNEKLFF,TGTGCCAGCTCACCACTAAGGGGGGGCAATGAAAAACTGTTTTTT
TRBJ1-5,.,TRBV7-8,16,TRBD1,CASSPLFRGNNQPQHF,TGTGCCAGCAGCCCCCTTTTCAGGGGGAACAATCAGCCCCAGCATTTT
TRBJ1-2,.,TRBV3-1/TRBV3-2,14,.,CASSQGTNSYGYTF,TGTGCCAGCAGCCAAGGTACCAACAGCTATGGCTACACCTTC
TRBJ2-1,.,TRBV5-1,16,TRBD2,CASSKSPSGGYNEQFF,TGCGCCAGCAGCAAGTCCCCTAGCGGGGGGTACAATGAGCAGTTCTTC
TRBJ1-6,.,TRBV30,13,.,CAWSVQENSPLHF,TGTGCCTGGAGTGTACAGGAAAATTCACCCCTCCACTTT
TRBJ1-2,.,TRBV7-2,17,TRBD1,CASSLAGGSDRAYGYTF,TGTGCCAGCAGCTTAGCAGGGGGTAGTGACAGGGCCTATGGCTACACCTTC
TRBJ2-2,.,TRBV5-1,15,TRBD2,CASSWTSGGTGELFF,TGCGCCAGCAGCTGGACTAGCGGGGGAACCGGGGAGCTGTTTTTT
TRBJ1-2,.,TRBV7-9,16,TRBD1,CASSRPDRGRDYGYTF,TGTGCCAGCAGCCGACCGGACAGGGGGCGCGACTATGGCTACACCTTC
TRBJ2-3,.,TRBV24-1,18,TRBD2,CAIGGDSGLAGFSDTQYF,TGTGCCATCGGGGGGGATTCAGGACTAGCGGGTTTCAGTGATACGCAGTATTTT
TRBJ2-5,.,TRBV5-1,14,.,CASSGTTEAETQYF,TGCGCCAGCAGCGGAACTACGGAGGCGGAGACCCAGTACTTC
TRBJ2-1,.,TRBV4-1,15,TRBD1,CASSPWDRGYNEQFF,TGCGCCAGCAGCCCCTGGGACAGGGGCTACAATGAGCAGTTCTTC
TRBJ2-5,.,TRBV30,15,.,CAWSVLQGFQETQYF,TGTGCCTGGAGCGTTTTGCAGGGCTTCCAAGAGACCCAGTACTTC
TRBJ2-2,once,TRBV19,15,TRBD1,CASSQGQYPSGELFF,TGTGCCAGTAGTCAGGGACAGTACCCAAGTGGGGAGCTGTTTTTT
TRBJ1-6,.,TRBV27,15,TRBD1,CASGNYDRTGLALHF,TGTGCCAGCGGGAACTACGACCGGACAGGTTTGGCCCTCCACTTT
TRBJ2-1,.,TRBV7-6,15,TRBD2,CASSFSSGGAGEQFF,TGTGCCAGCAGCTTTTCTAGCGGGGGGGCTGGTGAGCAGTTCTTC
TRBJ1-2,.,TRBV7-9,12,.,CASSSLAYGYTF,TGTGCCAGCAGCTCCTTGGCCTATGGCTACACCTTC
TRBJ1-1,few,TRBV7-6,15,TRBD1,CASSLYLGGVTEAFF,TGTGCCAGCAGCTTATATTTAGGGGGCGTTACTGAAGCTTTCTTT
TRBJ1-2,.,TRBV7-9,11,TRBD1,CASSSGGGYTF,TGTGCCAGCAGCTCAGGGGGTGGCTACACCTTC
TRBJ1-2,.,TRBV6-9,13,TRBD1,CATPRDSRYGYTF,TGTGCCACCCCACGGGACAGTCGCTATGGCTACACCTTC
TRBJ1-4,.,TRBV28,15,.,CASRLPGPSVEKLFF,TGTGCCAGCAGATTACCGGGTCCTTCCGTTGAAAAACTGTTTTTT
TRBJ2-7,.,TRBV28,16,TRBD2,CASSPAGGPLGGEQYF,TGTGCCAGCAGCCCGGCGGGGGGGCCCCTGGGAGGCGAGCAGTACTTC
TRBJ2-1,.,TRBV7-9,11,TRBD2,CAGITGTTFFF,TGTGCCGGTATAACCGGGACTACTTTTTTCTTC
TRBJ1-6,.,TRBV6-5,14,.,CASSRTSYNSPLHF,TGTGCCAGCAGTCGGACATCATATAATTCACCCCTCCACTTT
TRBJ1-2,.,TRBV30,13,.,CAWSVQVNYGYTF,TGTGCCTGGAGTGTACAGGTTAACTATGGCTACACCTTC
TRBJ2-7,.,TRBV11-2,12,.,CASSLDQGEQYF,TGTGCCAGCAGCTTAGATCAGGGCGAGCAGTACTTC
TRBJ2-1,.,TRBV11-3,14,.,CASSLTGGHNEQFF,TGTGCCAGCAGCTTGACGGGGGGCCACAATGAGCAGTTCTTC
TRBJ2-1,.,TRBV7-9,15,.,CASSLVRDPQNEQFF,TGTGCCAGCAGCTTAGTGCGGGACCCGCAAAATGAGCAGTTCTTC
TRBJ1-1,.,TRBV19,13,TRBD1,CASSGQLNTEAFF,TGTGCCAGCTCGGGACAGTTGAACACTGAAGCTTTCTTT
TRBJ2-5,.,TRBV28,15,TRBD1,CASSSSGTGIRAQYF,TGTGCCAGCAGTTCCTCCGGGACAGGGATTCGGGCCCAGTACTTC
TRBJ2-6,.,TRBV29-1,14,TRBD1,CSVPTGVGANVLTF,TGCAGCGTTCCTACAGGGGTCGGGGCCAACGTCCTGACTTTC
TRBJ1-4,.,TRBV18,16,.,CASSPRRAATNEKLFF,TGTGCCAGCTCACCACGGAGGGCCGCAACTAATGAAAAACTGTTTTTT